One and the same sample provided the 24 T cell receptor beta chains below, sequenced in a study of T cells in Graves' hyperthyroidism and ophthalmopathy. Amplification targeted TCR beta CDR3 regions from RNA transcripts. During a first-round RT-PCR of the TCR CDR3, the HTBI primer set was used. Each CDR3 protein is one row after TCRdb ran MiXCR on the multiplex PCR reads. The data show about 300,000 distinct CDR3 sequences, around 25% seen once. The source material was blood. These receptors were taken from a man between 35 and 55 years old with Graves' hyperthyroidism that later progressed to Graves' ophthalmopathy.

In this sample, this clonotype turned up many times. The chain couples TRBV6-5 to TRBJ2-7; D is undetermined. Trimming stripped 0 bases from V and 5 bases from J, with 14 bases between. Per the germline V gene, CDR1 is MNHEY and CDR2 is SVGAGI. This CDR3 has 15 residues. CDR3 nucleotide sequence: TGTGCCAGCAGTTACTCGTTGGGTCTAGGCGACGAGCAGTACTTC. It specifies CASSYSLGLGDEQYF.

This clonotype was detected ten times or more. The CDR3 DNA follows: TGTGCCAGCAGTGGGAGTAGCGGAAACACCGGGGAGCTGTTTTTT. Amino acids: CASSGSSGNTGELFF. The chain uses TRBV2 and TRBJ2-2; possible D gene TRBD2, 6 bases. The CDR3 sequence is 15 residues long. The germline V and J ends were trimmed by 4 bases and 2 bases, with 11 bases remaining between them. CDR1 and CDR2 from the germline V gene are SNHLY and FYNNEI.

This clonotype was recorded at least ten times. The V gene is TRBV25-1, the J gene TRBJ1-2, with a possible D match to TRBD1 (5 bases). CDR3 length: 13 amino acids. Germline-derived CDR1 and CDR2 are MGHDK and SYGVNS. With 7 bases removed from V and 3 bases from J, the gap between germline ends came to 12 bases. CDR3 DNA sequence: TGTGCCAGCAATGGACACCTTGACTATGGCTACACCTTC. Translating gives CASNGHLDYGYTF.

This clonotype showed up many times. J is TRBJ2-4 and V is TRBV5-5; tentative D call: TRBD1 (5 bases). This CDR3 region has 13 residues. The germline gives CDR1 SGHKS, CDR2 YYEKEE (reference sequence). Trimming left V 1 base short and J 6 bases short, with 8 bases between. Here the CDR3 reads CASSLRDRNIQYF. DNA of the CDR3: TGTGCCAGCAGCTTGAGAGACAGAAACATTCAGTACTTC.

This clonotype was seen repeatedly, ten times or more. The rearrangement links TRBV15 to TRBJ2-7; D is undetermined. The V and J ends lost 0 bases and 5 bases respectively, with 8 bases between them. The CDR3 runs 13 residues. The germline V gene has CDR1 LNHNV and CDR2 YYDKDF (reference sequence). CDR3 sequence: CATSRDPQHEQYF. In DNA form, the CDR3 reads TGTGCCACCAGCAGAGACCCCCAGCACGAGCAGTACTTC. Full variable domain (outside the CDR3, taken from reference TRBV15 and TRBJ2-7): DAMVIQNPRYQVTQFGKPVTLSCSQTLNHNVMYWYQQKSSQAPKLLFHYYDKDFNNEADTPDNFQSRRPNTSFCFLDIRSPGLGDTAMYLCATSRDPQHEQYFGPGTRLTVT.

The chain recombines TRBV11-2 with TRBJ2-7, with TRBD2 matching 13 bases. The V segment lost 1 base and the J segment 5 bases; nucleotides outside the gene matches: 8. The CDR3 is made up of 17 amino acids. Germline CDR1 SGHAT, CDR2 FQNNGV. CDR3 protein: CASSLVGGLAGIDEQYF. CDR3 bases: TGTGCCAGCAGCTTAGTGGGGGGACTAGCGGGAATCGACGAGCAGTACTTC.

The V call is TRBV28, the J call TRBJ2-7; no clear D gene. Germline values: CDR1 MDHEN, CDR2 SYDVKM. V was trimmed by 4 bases and J by 6 bases, leaving 13 bases between them. The CDR3 covers 13 residues. Written as DNA, the CDR3 is TGTGCCAGCAGTTACGACGGCCCGCTCGAGCAGTACTTC. It codes for CASSYDGPLEQYF.

This clonotype came up many times. This chain links TRBV30 with TRBJ1-1; D gene unclear. CDR1 GTSNPN and CDR2 SVGIG come from the germline V gene (reference sequence). Between the trimmed V and J ends, which lost 0 bases and 3 bases, there was a span of 8 bases. CDR3 length: 13 amino acids. The CDR3, as DNA: TGTGCCTGGAGTGTGAGTGAGCACACTGAAGCTTTCTTT. Residues: CAWSVSEHTEAFF.

This clonotype was seen only a few times. V is TRBV18 and J is TRBJ1-3; TRBD1 might be the D (6 bases). CDR1 is KGHSH and CDR2 is LQKENI in the germline V gene. The CDR3 runs to 14 residues. The ends were cut back, 2 bases at V and 3 bases at J, with 8 bases in the middle. The CDR3 bases are TGTGCCAGCTCACCAAGGGACATTGGAAACACCATATATTTT. It encodes CASSPRDIGNTIYF.

The chain combines TRBV19 with TRBJ2-5; tentative D call: TRBD1 (5 bases). The CDR3 loop spans 15 amino acids. V lost 5 bases and J lost 0, with 13 bases in between. Germline CDR1 is LNHDA and CDR2 is SQIVND (reference sequence). Here the CDR3 reads CASSPDAGHQETQYF. CDR3 DNA: TGTGCCAGTAGTCCCGACGCAGGGCACCAAGAGACCCAGTACTTC. Drawing the rest from reference TRBV19 and TRBJ2-5, the complete variable domain is DGGITQSPKYLFRKEGQNVTLSCEQNLNHDAMYWYRQDPGQGLRLIYYSQIVNDFQKGDIAEGYSVSREKKESFPLTVTSAQKNPTAFYLCASSPDAGHQETQYFGPGTRLLVL.

This clonotype appeared a single time. The chain couples TRBV11-2 to TRBJ2-2; D call uncertain. Deletions cut 2 bases from V and 2 bases from J, with 15 bases between. The CDR3 is 17 amino acids. Germline-derived CDR1 and CDR2 are SGHAT and FQNNGV. The CDR3 spells CASSLTRLTRNTGELFF. CDR3 nucleotide sequence: TGTGCCAGCAGCTTAACTCGGCTCACCAGAAACACCGGGGAGCTGTTTTTT.

This clonotype was detected many times. The V gene is TRBV14, the J gene TRBJ2-5; D gene ambiguous. Germline CDR1 SGHDN, CDR2 FVKESK. The CDR3 totals 13 residues. The V gene lost 1 base and the J gene lost 2 bases, with 5 bases spanning the gap. CDR3 region: CASSQVNQETQYF. CDR3 coding DNA: TGTGCCAGCAGCCAAGTAAATCAAGAGACCCAGTACTTC.

The V call is TRBV5-1, the J call TRBJ2-5, with TRBD2 identical over 15 bases. Germline CDR1 reads SGHRS; CDR2 reads YFSETQ. J gave up 4 bases and V 7 bases, and 5 bases lay outside the gene matches. The CDR3 has 15 residues. The CDR3 region is CASGRTSGRAETQYF. The CDR3 DNA follows: TGCGCCAGCGGACGGACTAGCGGGAGGGCAGAGACCCAGTACTTC.

The sample holds many counts of this clonotype. The genes are TRBV19 and TRBJ1-5; D is ambiguous. There are 15 residues in the CDR3. V was trimmed by 3 bases and J by 2 bases, leaving 11 bases between them. Germline V CDR1 and CDR2: LNHDA, SQIVND (reference sequence). This CDR3 is CASSMSGVGNQPQHF. As DNA, the CDR3 is TGTGCCAGTAGTATGTCGGGAGTTGGCAATCAGCCCCAGCATTTT.

This clonotype was detected once. This chain connects TRBV30 to TRBJ2-2; 10 bases align to TRBD2. The germline CDR1 and CDR2 sequences are GTSNPN and SVGIG (reference sequence). Trimming took 5 bases from V and 6 from J; bases not matched to a gene: 6. The CDR3 is 14 residues long. As DNA, the CDR3 is TGTGCCTGGGTAGTAGCGGGAGGTGCCGGGGAGCTGTTTTTT. Its protein is CAWVVAGGAGELFF.

This clonotype was found many times. The CDR3 bases are TGTGCCAGCAGCGATACGGGGTACTCCTACGAGCAGTACTTC. It is translated as CASSDTGYSYEQYF. The chain carries TRBV25-1 and TRBJ2-7, with a weak D call TRBD2 (5 bases). The germline CDR1 and CDR2 sequences are MGHDK and SYGVNS. CDR3 length: 14 amino acids. Trimming pared 6 bases from V and 0 bases from J, leaving 12 bases between.

This clonotype was seen only a few times. V and J are TRBV7-9 and TRBJ1-2; 7 nucleotides align to TRBD1. CDR1 SEHNR and CDR2 FQNEAQ come from the germline V gene (reference sequence). V shed 7 bases and J 6 bases; nucleotides not matched to a gene: 5. The CDR3 covers 12 residues. CDR3 coding DNA: TGTGCCAGCACCGGACAGGTTCATGGCTACACCTTC. Encoded protein: CASTGQVHGYTF. The full variable domain, its missing parts supplied by reference TRBV7-9 and TRBJ1-2, is DTGVSQNPRHKITKRGQNVTFRCDPISEHNRLYWYRQTLGQGPEFLTYFQNEAQLEKSRLLSDRFSAERPKGSFSTLEIQRTEQGDSAMYLCASTGQVHGYTFGSGTRLTVV.

CDR3 amino acids: CASSLVGGRDSYEQYF. CDR3 sequence (DNA): TGTGCCAGCAGCTTAGTTGGGGGGAGGGACTCCTACGAGCAGTACTTC. V and J are TRBV11-2 and TRBJ2-7; TRBD2 matches at 7 bases. The CDR3 is 16 amino acids. Trimming took 1 base from V and 0 from J; bases not matched to a gene: 6. The germline gives CDR1 SGHAT, CDR2 FQNNGV.

This clonotype came up many times. This chain links TRBV18 with TRBJ2-7; D uncertain. The CDR3 contains 13 residues. Germline CDR1 is KGHSH and CDR2 is LQKENI. V was shortened by 0 bases and J by 3 bases, with 6 bases between the two germline ends. The DNA of the CDR3 is TGTGCCAGCTCACCACCTTCCATCTACGAGCAGTACTTC. Its protein product is CASSPPSIYEQYF.

This clonotype was picked up many times. The chain links TRBV6-1 to TRBJ1-6; D gene ambiguous. Germline CDR1 is MNHNS and CDR2 is SASEGT. CDR3 length equals 18 residues. V lost 6 bases and J 0 bases, leaving 18 bases between the germline ends. CDR3 loop: CASRSGGKLSSYNSPLHF. In DNA form, the CDR3 reads TGTGCCAGCAGATCAGGCGGAAAACTGAGCTCCTATAATTCACCCCTCCACTTT.

In this sample, this clonotype turned up many times. The chain joins TRBV24-1 to TRBJ1-1, with 7 nucleotides matching TRBD1. This CDR3 region has 15 residues. Germline V lookup: CDR1 KGHDR, CDR2 SFDVKD. Trimming removed 3 bases from V and 1 base from J; junction bases left unmatched: 4. DNA of the CDR3: TGTGCCACCAGTGATCCACGACAGGGGAACACTGAAGCTTTCTTT. The encoded protein is CATSDPRQGNTEAFF.

The chain joins TRBV9 to TRBJ2-3; D could derive from TRBD1 or TRBD2 (5 bases each). The V gene's germline CDR1 is SGDLS and CDR2 YYNGEE. This CDR3 has 16 residues. Trimming stripped 0 bases from V and 1 base from J, with 12 bases between. The CDR3 here is CASSVVALGRTDTQYF. CDR3 bases: TGTGCCAGCAGCGTAGTCGCCTTGGGACGCACAGATACGCAGTATTTT.

The chain employs TRBV4-2 and TRBJ2-7; the D gene is possibly TRBD1 (6 bases). Per germline, CDR1 LGHNA and CDR2 YNFKEQ. The CDR3 is 16 residues long. V was shortened by 1 base and J by 0 bases, with 13 bases between the two germline ends. This CDR3 is CASSQGGQASSYEQYF. In DNA form, the CDR3 reads TGTGCCAGCAGCCAAGGGGGGCAGGCGAGCTCCTACGAGCAGTACTTC.

The chain joins TRBV6-5 to TRBJ1-2; 9 bases are shared with TRBD1. CDR1 and CDR2 from the germline V gene are MNHEY and SVGAGI. V gave up 2 bases and J gave up 5 bases; unmatched junction bases: 3. The CDR3 contains 14 residues. Written as DNA, the CDR3 is TGTGCCAGCAGTTACGTGGGACAGGGTTATGGCTACACCTTC. Its translation: CASSYVGQGYGYTF.